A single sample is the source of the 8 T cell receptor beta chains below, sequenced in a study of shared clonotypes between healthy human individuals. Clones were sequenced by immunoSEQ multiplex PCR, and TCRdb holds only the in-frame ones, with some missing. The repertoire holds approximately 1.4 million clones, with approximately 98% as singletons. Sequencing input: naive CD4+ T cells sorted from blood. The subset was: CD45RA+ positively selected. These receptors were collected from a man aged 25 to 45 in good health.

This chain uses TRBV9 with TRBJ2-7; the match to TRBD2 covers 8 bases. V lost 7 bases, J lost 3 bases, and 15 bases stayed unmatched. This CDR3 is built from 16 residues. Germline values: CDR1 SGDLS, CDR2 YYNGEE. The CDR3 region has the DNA TGTGCCAGCGGAGAGAGATCGGGAGCGGGGGTCTACGAGCAGTACTTC. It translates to CASGERSGAGVYEQYF.

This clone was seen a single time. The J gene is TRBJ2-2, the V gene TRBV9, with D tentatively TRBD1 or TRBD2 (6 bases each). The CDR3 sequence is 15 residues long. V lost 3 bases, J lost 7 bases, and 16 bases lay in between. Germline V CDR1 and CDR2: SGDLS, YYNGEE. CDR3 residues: CASSDEGEEHGELFF. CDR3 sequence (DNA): TGTGCCAGCAGCGATGAGGGGGAGGAGCACGGGGAGCTGTTTTTT.

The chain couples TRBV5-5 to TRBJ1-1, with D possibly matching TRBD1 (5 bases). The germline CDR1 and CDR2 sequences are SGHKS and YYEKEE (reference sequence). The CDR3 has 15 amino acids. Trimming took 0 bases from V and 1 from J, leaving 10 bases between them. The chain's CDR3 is CASSLDAQGNTEAFF. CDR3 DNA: TGTGCCAGCAGCTTGGACGCCCAGGGGAACACTGAAGCTTTCTTT. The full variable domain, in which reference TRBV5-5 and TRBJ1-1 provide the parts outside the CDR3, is DAGVTQSPTHLIKTRGQQVTLRCSPISGHKSVSWYQQVLGQGPQFIFQYYEKEERGRGNFPDRFSARQFPNYSSELNVNALLLGDSALYLCASSLDAQGNTEAFFGQGTRLTVV.

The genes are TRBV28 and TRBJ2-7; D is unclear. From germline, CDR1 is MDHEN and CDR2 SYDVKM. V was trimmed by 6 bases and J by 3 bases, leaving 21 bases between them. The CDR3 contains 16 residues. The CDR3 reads CASSGLRSFTLYEQYF. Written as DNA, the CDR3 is TGTGCCAGCAGCGGGCTGAGGTCGTTTACCCTCTACGAGCAGTACTTC. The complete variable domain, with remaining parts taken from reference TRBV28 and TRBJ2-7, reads DVKVTQSSRYLVKRTGEKVFLECVQDMDHENMFWYRQDPGLGLRLIYFSYDVKMKEKGDIPEGYSVSREKKERFSLILESASTNQTSMYLCASSGLRSFTLYEQYFGPGTRLTVT.

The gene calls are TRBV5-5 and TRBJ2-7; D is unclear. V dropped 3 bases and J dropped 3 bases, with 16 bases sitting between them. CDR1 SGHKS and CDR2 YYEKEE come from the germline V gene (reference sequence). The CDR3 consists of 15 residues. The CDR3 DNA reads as TGTGCCAGCAGCTCGAACACCAGCGTGAGCTACGAGCAGTACTTC. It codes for CASSSNTSVSYEQYF.

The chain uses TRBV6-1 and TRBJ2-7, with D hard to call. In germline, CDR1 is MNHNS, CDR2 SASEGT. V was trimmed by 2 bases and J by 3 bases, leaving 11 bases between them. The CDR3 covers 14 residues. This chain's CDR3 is CASSEFPEHYEQYF. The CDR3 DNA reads TGTGCCAGCAGTGAATTCCCTGAACACTACGAGCAGTACTTC.

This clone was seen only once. The CDR3 protein is CASSGGLRGWHGYTF. For the CDR3, the DNA is TGTGCCAGCAGCGGGGGGCTAAGGGGCTGGCATGGCTACACCTTC. The gene calls are TRBV9 and TRBJ1-2; D perhaps matches TRBD1 (6 bases). Germline V gives CDR1 SGDLS, CDR2 YYNGEE. Trimming took off 3 bases at V and 6 bases at J, with 18 bases between the two ends. The CDR3 is 15 residues long.

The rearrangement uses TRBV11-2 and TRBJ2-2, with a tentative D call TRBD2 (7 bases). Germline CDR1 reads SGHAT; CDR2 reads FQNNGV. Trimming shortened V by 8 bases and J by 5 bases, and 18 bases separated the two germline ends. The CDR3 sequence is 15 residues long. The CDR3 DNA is TGTGCCAGCGGGAAGCGGGGCCAGGGGACCGGGGAGCTGTTTTTT. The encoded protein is CASGKRGQGTGELFF. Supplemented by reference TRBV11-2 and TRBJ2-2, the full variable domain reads EAGVAQSPRYKIIEKRQSVAFWCNPISGHATLYWYQQILGQGPKLLIQFQNNGVVDDSQLPKDRFSAERLKGVDSTLKIQPAKLEDSAVYLCASGKRGQGTGELFFGEGSRLTVL.